One sample yielded the 22 T cell receptor beta chains listed below, sequenced in a study of blood T cells in healthy people across ages. Then a second PCR, running about 7 to 11 cycles, was carried out with a sample-barcoded 5' primer and a J-beta primer mix. TCRdb re-analysed the 5' RACE reads in MiXCR, keeping a single row per CDR3 protein. This sample yields hundreds of thousands of distinct CDR3 sequences, of which approximately 31% are seen a single time; approximately 15% belongs to the top ten. The sequenced sample consisted of blood. The receptors were gathered from a woman older than 75 in good health.

This clonotype showed up many times. The genes are TRBV7-9 and TRBJ2-5; 7 bases align to TRBD2. The germline V gene encodes CDR1 SEHNR and CDR2 FQNEAQ (reference sequence). This CDR3 region has 15 residues. The ends lost 4 bases at V and 1 base at J; junction bases unmatched: 6. The CDR3 sequence is CASSWTGGFQETQYF. The DNA of the CDR3 is TGTGCCAGCAGCTGGACCGGGGGGTTCCAAGAGACCCAGTACTTC.

This clonotype was recorded a few times. A single base separates this from a much larger clone, so it may be a read error. The CDR3 region has the DNA TGCAGTGCTAGAGATACGGCGACTCTCTACGAGCAGTACTTC. Amino acids: CSARDTATLYEQYF. The chain couples TRBV20-1 to TRBJ2-7; D not resolved. V was pared by 0 bases and J by 3 bases, with 12 bases between. CDR1 and CDR2 (germline): DFQATT, SNEGSKA (reference sequence). The CDR3 runs to 14 residues.

This clonotype was picked up a small number of times. The chain is built from TRBV7-2 and TRBJ2-1; 8 bases match TRBD2. Losses at the gene ends were 5 bases for V and 9 bases for J; bases not matched to a gene: 15. The CDR3 spans 16 residues. CDR1 and CDR2 from the germline V gene are SGHTA and FQGNSA. The CDR3 spells CASSVRFFGGAGEQFF. The CDR3 bases are TGTGCCAGCAGCGTACGGTTTTTCGGGGGGGCAGGTGAGCAGTTCTTC.

This clonotype was observed many times. The chain joins TRBV7-2 to TRBJ2-3, with 9 bases that match TRBD1. Per germline, CDR1 SGHTA and CDR2 FQGNSA. There are 15 residues in the CDR3. V shed 5 bases, J shed 4 bases, and the junction held 7 bases outside the gene matches. CDR3 in amino acids: CASSPRQGGADTQYF. The CDR3, as DNA: TGTGCCAGCAGCCCCCGACAGGGGGGAGCAGATACGCAGTATTTT.

The rearrangement links TRBV6-1 to TRBJ1-6; tentatively, D is TRBD1 (6 bases). Germline assignment: CDR1 MNHNS and CDR2 SASEGT. The CDR3 is made up of 16 amino acids. Trimming shortened V by 6 bases and J by 2 bases, and 14 bases separated the two germline ends. The CDR3 sequence is CASSAQGWTYNSPLHF. CDR3 nucleotide sequence: TGTGCCAGCAGCGCTCAGGGGTGGACCTATAATTCACCCCTCCACTTT.

The chain has TRBV7-9 and TRBJ1-4; 7 positions match TRBD1. The V gene end was trimmed by 5 bases and the J gene end by 2 bases; junction bases not matched to a gene: 5. From germline, CDR1 is SEHNR and CDR2 FQNEAQ (reference sequence). The CDR3 sequence is 15 residues long. CDR3 nucleotide sequence: TGTGCCAGCAGCCCCGTCAGGGGGACTAATGAAAAACTGTTTTTT. Translation gives CASSPVRGTNEKLFF.

This clonotype showed up just a few times. The CDR3 loop reads CANSSGFGNTIYF. CDR3 sequence (DNA): TGTGCCAACAGCTCAGGGTTTGGAAACACCATATATTTT. V and J are TRBV12-3 or TRBV12-4 and TRBJ1-3, with D possibly matching TRBD1 (5 bases). CDR3 length: 13 residues. Trimming removed 10 bases at V and 3 bases at J, with 13 bases between.

With regard to this clonotype: This clone may be a read error of a much larger clone one base away. The J gene is TRBJ2-5, the V gene TRBV6-1, with D perhaps assigned TRBD1 or TRBD2 (5 bases each). The DNA end lines up better with TRBJ2-1; the J call may be wrong. The germline V gene has CDR1 MNHNS and CDR2 SASEGT. The CDR3 has 13 amino acids. DNA of the CDR3: TGTGCCAGCAGGGGACGTCGGCAAGAGACCCAGTTCTTC. It yields the protein CASRGRRQETQFF.

The genes are TRBV12-3 or TRBV12-4 and TRBJ2-1, with D uncertain. The CDR3 extends over 13 amino acids. The V end lost 7 bases, the J end lost 8 bases, and 15 bases lay between the germline ends. CDR3 in amino acids: CASTFRVGDEQFF. CDR3 in DNA: TGTGCCAGCACATTTCGGGTAGGTGATGAGCAGTTCTTC.

The rearrangement uses TRBV20-1 and TRBJ1-1, with D possibly being TRBD1 (6 bases). Per the germline V gene, CDR1 is DFQATT and CDR2 is SNEGSKA (reference sequence). V was cut by 2 bases and J by 6 bases, with 25 bases left in between. The CDR3 sequence is 17 residues long. CDR3 in amino acids: CSARLPVGGASKSEAFF. CDR3 nucleotide sequence: TGCAGTGCTAGACTCCCCGTGGGGGGCGCGTCGAAGTCTGAAGCTTTCTTT.

This clonotype was seen ten or more times. The chain couples TRBV5-4 to TRBJ2-7; the match to TRBD1 covers 9 bases. The V and J ends lost 0 bases and 0 bases, in that order; junction bases with no gene match: 1. The CDR3 is 15 residues long. CDR1 and CDR2 from the germline V gene are SGHNT and YYREEE (reference sequence). CDR3 sequence: CASSLGQGGSYEQYF. The CDR3 region has the DNA TGTGCCAGCAGCTTGGGACAGGGGGGCTCCTACGAGCAGTACTTC.

This clonotype was recorded many times. This may stem from a read error, because a much larger clone lies one nucleotide away. This chain uses TRBV20-1 with TRBJ2-1, with D possibly matching TRBD2 (5 bases). The germline V gene has CDR1 DFQATT and CDR2 SNEGSKA (reference sequence). There are 12 residues in the CDR3. CDR3 sequence reads: CRASPGRDEQFF. The CDR3 region has the DNA TGCAGGGCTAGCCCCGGGCGCGATGAGCAGTTCTTC.

There are many counts of this clonotype. This sequence joins TRBV9 and TRBJ2-3, with TRBD2 matching over 11 bases. The CDR3 sequence is 16 residues long. Germline V gives CDR1 SGDLS, CDR2 YYNGEE. J lost 2 bases, V lost 3 bases, and 5 bases had no gene match. The CDR3 region is CASSATSGGHTDTQYF. CDR3 coding DNA: TGTGCCAGCAGCGCAACTAGCGGGGGACACACAGATACGCAGTATTTT.

J is TRBJ2-1 and V is TRBV3-1; the match to TRBD1 covers 7 bases. The CDR3 sequence is 15 residues long. CDR1 and CDR2 from the germline V gene are LGHDT and YNNKEL (reference sequence). V lost 1 base and J lost 4; bases outside the gene matches: 4. The CDR3 here is CASSQGTGRYNEQFF. CDR3 coding DNA: TGTGCCAGCAGCCAAGGGACAGGCCGGTACAATGAGCAGTTCTTC.

This clonotype was seen at least ten times. The CDR3 coding sequence is TGTGCCATCAGTGGAGTAGGGGAGGATACGCAGTATTTT. Its protein product is CAISGVGEDTQYF. V gene TRBV10-3 combines with J gene TRBJ2-3; perhaps D is TRBD1 or TRBD2 (5 bases each). Germline loops: CDR1 ENHRY, CDR2 SYGVKD. The CDR3 is made up of 13 amino acids. Deletions cut 4 bases from V and 6 bases from J, with 11 bases between.

There are a few counts of this clonotype. The chain combines TRBV4-1 with TRBJ2-3; 8 bases match TRBD1. Trimming cost V 4 bases and J 2 bases; bases outside gene matches: 5. Germline V CDR1 and CDR2: MGHRA, YSYEKL. The CDR3 loop spans 15 amino acids. The CDR3 bases are TGCGCCAGCAGCCCGACAGGGGACTCCACAGATACGCAGTATTTT. It specifies CASSPTGDSTDTQYF.

Note on this clonotype: A much more abundant neighbour one base away suggests this may be a read error. This chain uses TRBV12-3 or TRBV12-4 with TRBJ1-6, with TRBD1 identical over 9 bases. V dropped 6 bases and J dropped 6; count of bases not matched to a gene: 3. This CDR3 spans 14 amino acids. This CDR3 is CASRHRGRNSPLHF. In DNA, the CDR3 is TGTGCCAGCAGACACAGGGGGCGTAATTCACCCCTCCACTTT.

The chain employs TRBV10-3 and TRBJ1-4; unclear D gene. The CDR3 has 15 amino acids. Germline V gene sequence: CDR1 ENHRY, CDR2 SYGVKD. The V end lost 5 bases, the J end lost 6 bases, and 16 bases lay between the germline ends. The CDR3 loop is CAISSGPTGDEKLFF. The CDR3 region has the DNA TGTGCCATCAGTTCCGGGCCTACTGGAGATGAAAAACTGTTTTTT.

This clonotype was found many times. The rearrangement joins TRBV20-1 to TRBJ1-2; D gene uncertain. CDR1 is DFQATT and CDR2 is SNEGSKA in the germline V gene (reference sequence). The CDR3 runs 13 residues. Trimming removed 6 bases at V and 4 bases at J, with 15 bases between. The CDR3 protein is CSADNFGGYGYTF. The CDR3 DNA reads as TGCAGTGCCGACAATTTCGGTGGCTATGGCTACACCTTC.

This clonotype has only a few counts. The rearrangement joins TRBV2 to TRBJ1-1; a weak D match, TRBD1 (6 bases). The CDR3 is 12 residues long. Germline CDR1 is SNHLY and CDR2 is FYNNEI. Trimming cost V 11 bases and J 7 bases, with 17 bases left between them. The CDR3 spells CAARGVRGEAFF. DNA for the CDR3: TGTGCCGCCCGAGGGGTCAGGGGTGAAGCTTTCTTT.

This clonotype was seen a handful of times. The rearrangement uses TRBV24-1 and TRBJ1-2; 8 nucleotides align to TRBD1. The CDR3 totals 13 residues. Per germline, CDR1 KGHDR and CDR2 SFDVKD. V was clipped by 2 bases and J by 10 bases; unmatched bases: 5. In DNA, the CDR3 is TGTGCCACCAGTGATTCGGACAGGGCTTTCTACACCTTC. Translation: CATSDSDRAFYTF.

This clonotype was observed at least ten times. This chain joins TRBV10-3 and TRBJ2-5; a possible D gene is TRBD1 (6 bases). V lost 6 bases, J lost 5 bases, and 19 bases lay in between. The germline CDR1 and CDR2 sequences are ENHRY and SYGVKD. CDR3 length: 15 amino acids. The DNA of the CDR3 is TGTGCCATCAGCTTTGAAAAGGGGGTAGGGGAGACCCAGTACTTC. Translation gives CAISFEKGVGETQYF.